The 14 T cell receptor beta chains in this list originate from one sample, sequenced in a study of identical twins. TCRdb reprocessed the 5' RACE reads via MiXCR and lists one record per CDR3 protein. Of 350,000 to 400,000 distinct CDR3 sequences in the sample, about 9% were seen once. The sample taken for sequencing was naive T cells sorted from blood. The receptors derive from a woman aged 45-60 years in good health.

This clonotype was picked up many times. The chain uses TRBV30 and TRBJ2-2, with D possibly TRBD1 on 5 matching bases. This CDR3 has 13 residues. Germline V gives CDR1 GTSNPN, CDR2 SVGIG (reference sequence). The V gene lost 0 bases and the J gene lost 7 bases, with 9 bases spanning the gap. The CDR3 region is CAWSVAGIGELFF. The CDR3 bases are TGTGCCTGGAGTGTGGCAGGGATCGGGGAGCTGTTTTTT.

This clonotype was detected many times. The chain recombines TRBV6-6 with TRBJ2-3; 7 nucleotides line up with TRBD2. The J segment lost 0 bases and the V segment lost 2 bases, leaving 17 bases of the junction unmatched. Germline V lookup: CDR1 MNHNY, CDR2 SVGAGI (reference sequence). The CDR3 extends over 20 amino acids. The CDR3 here is CASSYPWTLELATSTDTQYF. The CDR3 DNA follows: TGTGCCAGCAGTTACCCATGGACTCTTGAACTAGCGACTAGCACAGATACGCAGTATTTT.

The rearrangement uses TRBV27 and TRBJ2-3; TRBD1 or TRBD2 may be the D gene (6 bases each). The ends were cut back, 6 bases at V and 4 bases at J, with 14 bases in the middle. The CDR3 contains 14 residues. In germline, CDR1 is MNHEY, CDR2 SMNVEV (reference sequence). The CDR3 sequence is CASSVDSGSDTQYF. The CDR3 DNA follows: TGTGCCAGCAGCGTGGACAGCGGGTCAGATACGCAGTATTTT.

This clonotype has ten or more counts. The chain is built from TRBV12-3 or TRBV12-4 and TRBJ1-4, with 8 bases lining up with TRBD1. The V segment lost 5 bases and the J segment 4 bases; nucleotides outside the gene matches: 6. The CDR3 loop spans 15 amino acids. The CDR3 loop reads CASSPGGRHNEKLFF. The CDR3, as DNA: TGTGCCAGCAGTCCAGGGGGCCGGCATAATGAAAAACTGTTTTTT.

This clonotype was seen a few times. The CDR3 DNA reads TGTGCCAGCAGCCACCCGGCTGGATCCGGGACTAGCGGGGAGAGGCGAGAGACCCAGTACTTC. Amino acid sequence: CASSHPAGSGTSGERRETQYF. The J gene is TRBJ2-5, the V gene TRBV3-1; 13 nucleotides match TRBD2. This CDR3 comprises 21 residues. Germline V gene sequence: CDR1 LGHDT, CDR2 YNNKEL (reference sequence). With V trimmed by 3 bases and J by 4 bases, 20 bases remained unmatched.

This clonotype has a count of ten or more. The chain recombines TRBV12-3 or TRBV12-4 with TRBJ2-1; 14 positions match TRBD2. J was trimmed by 2 bases and V by 6 bases; bases with no gene match: 6. The CDR3 is 17 residues long. The CDR3 nucleotides are TGTGCCAGCAGCCCTGGGACTAGCGGGAGTGCCTACAATGAGCAGTTCTTC. As protein: CASSPGTSGSAYNEQFF.

This clonotype was detected only a few times. The chain is built from TRBV24-1 and TRBJ2-7; D ambiguous. This CDR3 comprises 14 residues. V lost 4 bases, J lost 0 bases, and 9 bases lay in between. The germline V gene has CDR1 KGHDR and CDR2 SFDVKD. CDR3 loop: CATSDQGSSYEQYF. DNA of the CDR3: TGTGCCACCAGTGACCAAGGTAGCTCCTACGAGCAGTACTTC.

The table lists this clonotype with many counts. The gene calls are TRBV29-1 and TRBJ2-4; D might be TRBD1 (5 bases). Germline CDR1 is SQVTM and CDR2 is ANQGSEA. V shed 4 bases and J shed 5 bases, with 12 bases lying between them. This CDR3 is built from 13 residues. CDR3 sequence (DNA): TGCAGCGTTGCCAGAGACAGAGAAAACATTCAGTACTTC. Protein product: CSVARDRENIQYF. The whole variable domain, filled in from reference TRBV29-1 and TRBJ2-4, reads SAVISQKPSRDICQRGTSLTIQCQVDSQVTMMFWYRQQPGQSLTLIATANQGSEATYESGFVIDKFPISRPNLTFSTLTVSNMSPEDSSIYLCSVARDRENIQYFGAGTRLSVL.

This clonotype was seen more than once but under ten times. The chain recombines TRBV7-2 with TRBJ2-4; no clear D gene. This CDR3 spans 15 amino acids. CDR1 is SGHTA and CDR2 is FQGNSA in the germline V gene. V gave up 2 bases and J gave up 0 bases, with 8 bases separating them. The CDR3 protein is CASSLMALAKNIQYF. The CDR3 coding sequence is TGTGCCAGCAGCTTAATGGCCCTAGCCAAAAACATTCAGTACTTC.

The chain is built from TRBV7-6 and TRBJ2-1; 14 bases match TRBD2. There are 16 residues in the CDR3. CDR1 is SGHVS, CDR2 FNYEAQ, per germline. Germline trimming cut 4 bases from V and 8 bases from J; bases unmatched to any gene: 7. The CDR3 is CASSSGTSGRRHEQFF. As DNA, the CDR3 is TGTGCCAGCAGCTCCGGGACTAGCGGGAGAAGGCATGAGCAGTTCTTC.

In its sample, this clonotype was seen a few times. The chain couples TRBV29-1 to TRBJ2-1; D is uncertain. Germline assignment: CDR1 SQVTM and CDR2 ANQGSEA. Trimming stripped 4 bases from V and 0 bases from J, with 4 bases between. The CDR3 totals 12 residues. As DNA, the CDR3 is TGCAGCGTTGTTCGCTCCTACAATGAGCAGTTCTTC. It translates to CSVVRSYNEQFF.

This clonotype was picked up a small number of times. The J gene is TRBJ1-1, the V gene TRBV12-3 or TRBV12-4, with D unresolved. CDR3 length equals 13 residues. Trimming cost V 5 bases and J 1 base, with 8 bases left between them. CDR3 region: CASSPPSNTEAFF. In DNA form, the CDR3 reads TGTGCCAGCAGTCCCCCTTCGAACACTGAAGCTTTCTTT.

This rearrangement joins TRBV7-9 to TRBJ1-5, with D unresolved. Per the germline V gene, CDR1 is SEHNR and CDR2 is FQNEAQ (reference sequence). The CDR3 is 12 amino acids. Between the trimmed V and J ends, which lost 5 bases and 6 bases, there was a span of 8 bases. The CDR3 sequence: CASSPVVQPQHF. In nucleotides, the CDR3 is TGTGCCAGCAGCCCGGTTGTTCAGCCCCAGCATTTT.

The rearrangement links TRBV2 to TRBJ2-1; D possibly corresponds to TRBD1 (6 bases). In germline, CDR1 is SNHLY, CDR2 FYNNEI. CDR3 length: 15 residues. V was shortened by 7 bases and J by 2 bases, with 15 bases between the two germline ends. CDR3 region: CASKRDTQTYNEQFF. CDR3 DNA: TGTGCCAGCAAACGGGACACTCAAACCTACAATGAGCAGTTCTTC.